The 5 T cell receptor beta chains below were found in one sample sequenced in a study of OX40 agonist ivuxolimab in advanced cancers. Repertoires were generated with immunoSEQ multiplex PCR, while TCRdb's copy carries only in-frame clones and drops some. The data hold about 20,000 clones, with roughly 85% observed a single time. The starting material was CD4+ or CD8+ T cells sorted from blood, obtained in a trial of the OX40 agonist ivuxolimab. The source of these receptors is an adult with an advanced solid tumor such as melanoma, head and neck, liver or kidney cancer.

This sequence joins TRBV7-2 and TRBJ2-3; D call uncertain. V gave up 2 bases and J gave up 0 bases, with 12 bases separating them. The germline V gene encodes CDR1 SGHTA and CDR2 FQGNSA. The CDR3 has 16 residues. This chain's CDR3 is CASSLLRGASTDTQYF. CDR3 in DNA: TGTGCCAGCAGCTTATTGCGAGGAGCTAGCACAGATACGCAGTATTTT.

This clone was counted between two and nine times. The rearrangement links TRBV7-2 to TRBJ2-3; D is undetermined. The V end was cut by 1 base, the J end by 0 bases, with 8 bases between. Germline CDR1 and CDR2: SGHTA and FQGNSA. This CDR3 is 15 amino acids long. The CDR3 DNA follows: TGTGCCAGCAGCTTAGGCGGAGCTAGCACAGATACGCAGTATTTT. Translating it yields CASSLGGASTDTQYF.

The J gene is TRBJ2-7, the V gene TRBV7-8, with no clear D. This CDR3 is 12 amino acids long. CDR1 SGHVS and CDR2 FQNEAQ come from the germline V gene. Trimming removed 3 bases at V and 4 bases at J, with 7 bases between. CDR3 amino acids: CASSLSDYEQYF. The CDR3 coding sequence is TGTGCCAGCAGCTTGTCAGATTACGAGCAGTACTTC.

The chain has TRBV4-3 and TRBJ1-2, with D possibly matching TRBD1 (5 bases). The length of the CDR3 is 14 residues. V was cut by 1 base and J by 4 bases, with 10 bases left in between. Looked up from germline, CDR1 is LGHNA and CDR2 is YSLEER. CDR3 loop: CASSQAPGSYGYTF. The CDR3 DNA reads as TGCGCCAGCAGCCAAGCCCCAGGGTCCTATGGCTACACCTTC.

Here the CDR3 reads CASRVDVVNTEAFF. The CDR3 DNA is TGTGCCAGCAGGGTTGACGTAGTGAACACTGAAGCTTTCTTT. J is TRBJ1-1 and V is TRBV6-6, with no clear D. Per the germline V gene, CDR1 is MNHNY and CDR2 is SVGAGI (reference sequence). The CDR3 consists of 14 residues. The V end was cut by 6 bases, the J end by 0 bases, with 11 bases between.